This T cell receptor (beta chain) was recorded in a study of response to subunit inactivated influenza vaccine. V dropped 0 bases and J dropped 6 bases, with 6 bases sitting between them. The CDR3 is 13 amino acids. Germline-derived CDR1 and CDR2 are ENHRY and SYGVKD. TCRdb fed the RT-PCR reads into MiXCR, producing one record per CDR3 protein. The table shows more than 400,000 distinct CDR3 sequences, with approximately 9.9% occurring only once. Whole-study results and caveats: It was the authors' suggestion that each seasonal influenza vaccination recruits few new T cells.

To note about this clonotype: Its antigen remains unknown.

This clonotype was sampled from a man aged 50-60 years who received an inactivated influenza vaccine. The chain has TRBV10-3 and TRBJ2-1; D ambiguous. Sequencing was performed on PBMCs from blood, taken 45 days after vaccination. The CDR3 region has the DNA TGTGCCATCAGTGAGTCGGTCACCAATGAGCAGTTCTTC. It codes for CAISESVTNEQFF.